This is a list of T cell receptor beta chains from one sample in a study of graft-versus-host responses after intestinal transplantation. The table came from immunoSEQ multiplex PCR; TCRdb's copy has only in-frame clones and leaves some out. The data contain approximately 7,100 clones, 75% to 90% of them singletons. The sequencing here drew on PBMCs, taken about 80 days after transplant. The receptors originated from a human patient who received an intestinal transplant, so some T cells may come from the graft donor. Each CDR3 is given with its conserved first and last residue. D genes are given only for firm matches. Clone sizes are given selectively: once, few, many, or a class where the clone is expanded.

CDR3,DNA,D,V,size,J
CASSPGLAEITDTQYF,TGCGCCAGCAGCCCCGGACTAGCGGAAATCACAGATACGCAGTATTTT,TRBD2,TRBV5-1,.,TRBJ2-3
CASSRSGAEQFF,TGTGCCAGCAGCCGAAGCGGGGCTGAGCAGTTCTTC,TRBD2,TRBV5-6,.,TRBJ2-1
CASSILAFFDEQYF,TGTGCCAGTAGTATACTAGCCTTTTTTGACGAGCAGTACTTC,.,TRBV19,.,TRBJ2-7
CASSLVVEGGETQYF,TGTGCTAGCAGCTTAGTGGTGGAGGGGGGAGAGACCCAGTACTTC,.,TRBV7-7,.,TRBJ2-5
CASSFLASETQYF,TGTGCCAGCAGCTTCCTAGCATCAGAGACCCAGTACTTC,.,TRBV9,.,TRBJ2-5
CASSPRGRDPGGTEKLFF,TGTGCCAGTAGTCCCCGCGGCAGGGACCCTGGAGGGACTGAAAAACTGTTTTTT,.,TRBV19,.,TRBJ1-4
CASSSRDGQGGDSYNEQFF,TGTGCCAGCAGTTCCAGGGACGGCCAAGGCGGCGACTCCTACAATGAGCAGTTCTTC,.,TRBV13,.,TRBJ2-1
CASSVEAGGLNEQFF,TGTGCCAGCAGCGTAGAAGCGGGGGGCTTGAATGAGCAGTTCTTC,TRBD2,TRBV9,few,TRBJ2-1
CASSRGSILTNEKLFF,TGTGCCAGCAGCCGGGGCTCAATCTTAACTAATGAAAAACTGTTTTTT,.,TRBV11-2,once,TRBJ1-4
CSVERQGVYTEAFF,TGCAGCGTTGAACGACAGGGTGTGTACACTGAAGCTTTCTTT,TRBD1,TRBV29-1,.,TRBJ1-1
CASSLAQGETQYF,TGCGCCAGCAGCTTGGCCCAGGGAGAGACCCAGTACTTC,.,TRBV5-1,.,TRBJ2-5
CASSVMGFRYEQYF,TGTGCCAGCAGTGTGATGGGGTTTAGGTACGAGCAGTACTTC,.,TRBV28,.,TRBJ2-7
CASTISYTEAFF,TGTGCCAGCACCATCTCTTACACTGAAGCTTTCTTT,.,TRBV2,.,TRBJ1-1
CASSLVGSSGNTIYF,TGTGCCAGCAGTTTAGTAGGGAGCTCTGGAAACACCATATATTTT,.,TRBV27,.,TRBJ1-3
CASSLARQGATVNYGYTF,TGTGCCAGCAGCTTAGCCCGACAGGGGGCCACCGTTAACTATGGCTACACCTTC,TRBD1,TRBV7-8,once,TRBJ1-2
CASSQDWLAGNQETQYF,TGCGCCAGCAGCCAGGACTGGCTAGCGGGGAACCAAGAGACCCAGTACTTC,TRBD2,TRBV4-3,.,TRBJ2-5
CASSEGQGSYYGYTF,TGTGCCAGCAGTGAAGGACAGGGGAGCTACTATGGCTACACCTTC,TRBD1,TRBV6-1,.,TRBJ1-2
CASSLEVVAGELFF,TGTGCTAGCAGCTTAGAGGTCGTGGCCGGGGAGCTGTTTTTT,.,TRBV7-6,.,TRBJ2-2
CASSYFLSGRNEKLFF,TGTGCCAGCAGTTACTTCTTGTCCGGACGGAATGAAAAACTGTTTTTT,.,TRBV6-5,.,TRBJ1-4
CASSPTIDYNEQFF,TGTGCCAGCAGCCCGACTATAGACTACAATGAGCAGTTCTTC,.,TRBV5-6,.,TRBJ2-1
CASSLAGAPRTGELFF,TGTGCCAGCAGTTTAGCGGGGGCTCCCCGGACCGGGGAGCTGTTTTTT,.,TRBV28,.,TRBJ2-2
CASSYGQGREQYF,TGTGCCAGCAGTTACGGGCAGGGTCGCGAGCAGTACTTC,.,TRBV6-5,.,TRBJ2-7
CASSFLGTGASMAFF,TGTGCCAGCAGTTTCTTGGGGACAGGTGCATCTATGGCTTTCTTT,TRBD1,TRBV27,.,TRBJ1-1
CASSLANQVSLHF,TGTGCCAGCAGCTTAGCGAACCAGGTTTCCCTCCACTTT,.,TRBV7-9,once,TRBJ1-6
CASEGSSGNTIYF,TGTGCCAGCGAAGGGTCCTCTGGAAACACCATATATTTT,.,TRBV6-6,.,TRBJ1-3
CASSPSYEQYF,TGTGCCAGCAGCCCCTCCTACGAGCAGTACTTC,.,TRBV6-5,.,TRBJ2-7
CASSQVTGGSTDTQYF,TGTGCCAGCAGCCAAGTTACTGGGGGGAGCACAGATACGCAGTATTTT,.,TRBV14,.,TRBJ2-3
CASGTGYTEAFF,TGTGCTAGTGGTACGGGTTACACTGAAGCTTTCTTT,.,TRBV12-5,.,TRBJ1-1
CASSPPTDTQYF,TGTGCCAGCTCACCCCCCACAGATACGCAGTATTTT,.,TRBV18,.,TRBJ2-3
CASSPTVGNEKLFF,TGTGCCAGCAGTCCGACAGTAGGTAATGAAAAACTGTTTTTT,.,TRBV27,once,TRBJ1-4
CASSLPRTGGYEQFF,TGTGCCAGCAGCTTACCTAGAACGGGCGGCTATGAGCAGTTCTTC,.,TRBV7-2,once,TRBJ2-1
CASSFQGDSEAFF,TGTGCCAGCAGTTTTCAGGGAGATAGTGAAGCTTTCTTT,.,TRBV28,.,TRBJ1-1